The 4 T cell receptor beta chains given below trace back to one sample, sequenced in a study of T cell responses to AZD1222 COVID-19 vaccine. Assay: immunoSEQ multiplex PCR; the TCRdb copy retains only in-frame clones and omits some. Altogether 110,000 to 150,000 clones are present, 85% to 95% being singletons, with the ten largest covering over 8%. This specimen consisted of peripheral blood, obtained on day 0 of AZD1222 vaccination. Receptors were obtained from an adult in good health.

The chain joins TRBV30 to TRBJ1-4, with a weak D call TRBD1 (6 bases). This CDR3 has 13 residues. Germline CDR1 reads GTSNPN; CDR2 reads SVGIG (reference sequence). The V end lost 6 bases, the J end lost 8 bases, and 16 bases lay between the germline ends. CDR3 sequence (DNA): TGTGCCTGTCGGACCCAGGGGTGGGAAAAACTGTTTTTT. It yields the protein CACRTQGWEKLFF.

The CDR3 coding sequence is TGCGCCAGCAGCCTGGGACTAGAGAGGGATACGCAGTATTTT. Translating gives CASSLGLERDTQYF. The rearrangement links TRBV5-1 to TRBJ2-3, with TRBD2 matching over 8 bases. V gave up 4 bases and J gave up 6 bases; unmatched junction bases: 7. Germline CDR1 SGHRS, CDR2 YFSETQ. The CDR3 length is 14 residues.

The gene calls are TRBV19 and TRBJ1-5; D gene unclear. The CDR3 is 14 amino acids. From germline, CDR1 is LNHDA and CDR2 SQIVND (reference sequence). Trimming cost V 2 bases and J 4 bases, with 9 bases left between them. Here the CDR3 DNA reads TGTGCCAGTAGTATATTTTCCGGAAATCAGCCCCAGCATTTT. This gives the protein CASSIFSGNQPQHF.

The chain is built from TRBV7-4 and TRBJ2-7, with 10 bases aligning to TRBD2. There are 15 residues in the CDR3. The germline V gene has CDR1 SGHVT and CDR2 SQSDAQ. The J segment lost 3 bases and the V segment lost 11 bases, leaving 13 bases of the junction unmatched. This chain's CDR3 is CARGSGGPQVYEQYF. CDR3 coding DNA: TGTGCCCGGGGTAGCGGGGGGCCGCAGGTCTACGAGCAGTACTTC.